These 22 T cell receptor beta chains were sequenced from one sample in a study of shared clonotypes between healthy human individuals. Sequencing was performed with immunoSEQ multiplex PCR; in TCRdb, only in-frame clones are kept and a portion is missing. The profile shows about 2 million clones, roughly 94% of them singletons. The specimen was naive CD4+ T cells sorted from blood. Subset given: CD45RA+ positively selected. Receptor source: a man between 18 and 35 years old in good health.

The chain has TRBV7-2 and TRBJ2-1, with 9 bases that match TRBD2. J was trimmed by 3 bases and V by 1 base; bases with no gene match: 13. This CDR3 region has 19 residues. Germline CDR1 SGHTA, CDR2 FQGNSA. The CDR3 bases are TGTGCCAGCAGCTTAGGGGGAGCGGGAGGCCCCGCAGGCTACAATGAGCAGTTCTTC. Translated, it gives CASSLGGAGGPAGYNEQFF.

CDR3 nucleotides: TGTGCCAGCAGGGTCACAGGGATTAGCGAGCAGTACTTC. It yields the protein CASRVTGISEQYF. The chain couples TRBV7-2 to TRBJ2-7, with D perhaps matching TRBD1 (6 bases). Trimming took off 6 bases at V and 6 bases at J, with 15 bases between the two ends. The CDR3 is 13 amino acids. Germline V gives CDR1 SGHTA, CDR2 FQGNSA.

V usage is TRBV10-3 and J usage is TRBJ2-7, with D maybe TRBD2 (5 bases). CDR3 length equals 15 residues. The V end was cut by 0 bases, the J end by 3 bases, with 12 bases between. Germline assignment: CDR1 ENHRY and CDR2 SYGVKD. CDR3 in DNA: TGTGCCATCAGTGAGTCGGTAGCGTCGAACTACGAGCAGTACTTC. Protein: CAISESVASNYEQYF.

The chain recombines TRBV9 with TRBJ1-2, with 9 positions matching TRBD1. V lost 3 bases to trimming and J lost 4 bases; unmatched junction nucleotides: 4. The CDR3 consists of 14 residues. CDR1 and CDR2 (germline): SGDLS, YYNGEE. In DNA form, the CDR3 reads TGTGCCAGCAGCGGGACAGGGGACCCCTATGGCTACACCTTC. Its protein product is CASSGTGDPYGYTF.

This sequence joins TRBV9 and TRBJ2-3; TRBD1 matches 7 bases. After removal of 3 bases from V and 3 bases from J, the junction contained 7 bases not matched to a gene. Germline V gene data show CDR1 as SGDLS and CDR2 as YYNGEE. This CDR3 has 15 residues. For the CDR3, the DNA is TGTGCCAGCAGCGCAGACAGGGTAAAGACAGATACGCAGTATTTT. Translating it yields CASSADRVKTDTQYF.

The rearrangement joins TRBV20-1 to TRBJ1-1; D is ambiguous. The CDR3 has 11 amino acids. The V end was cut by 8 bases, the J end by 1 base, with 8 bases between. Germline assignment: CDR1 DFQATT and CDR2 SNEGSKA (reference sequence). CDR3 DNA: TGCAGTATACGGGGGAACACTGAAGCTTTCTTT. It yields the protein CSIRGNTEAFF.

The chain joins TRBV5-1 to TRBJ1-4; 11 bases are shared with TRBD1. V lost 4 bases, J lost 8 bases, and 4 bases stayed unmatched. CDR3 length: 14 amino acids. CDR1 and CDR2 (germline): SGHRS, YFSETQ. The CDR3 loop reads CASSVGTGGEKLFF. The CDR3 region has the DNA TGCGCCAGCAGCGTGGGGACAGGGGGAGAAAAACTGTTTTTT.

The CDR3 DNA reads as TGCAGCGGAGCTGTAGCGGACGGACCGTACAATGAGCAGTTCTTC. It yields the protein CSGAVADGPYNEQFF. The chain combines TRBV29-1 with TRBJ2-1; D may be TRBD2 (6 bases). The V end lost 7 bases, the J end lost 4 bases, and 20 bases lay between the germline ends. The CDR3 consists of 15 residues. CDR1 and CDR2 from the germline V gene are SQVTM and ANQGSEA.

This chain connects TRBV7-2 to TRBJ2-1; TRBD1 matches at 7 bases. The V gene end was trimmed by 5 bases and the J gene end by 7 bases; junction bases not matched to a gene: 8. The CDR3 has 14 amino acids. Looked up from germline, CDR1 is SGHTA and CDR2 is FQGNSA. In nucleotides, the CDR3 is TGTGCCAGCAGCCAGGGACAGACGAGGAATGAGCAGTTCTTC. It codes for CASSQGQTRNEQFF.

The rearrangement joins TRBV29-1 to TRBJ1-1; unclear D gene. CDR1 and CDR2 from the germline V gene are SQVTM and ANQGSEA. This CDR3 comprises 13 residues. V shed 0 bases and J shed 1 base, with 6 bases lying between them. The CDR3 region is CSVEDGPNTEAFF. In nucleotides, the CDR3 is TGCAGCGTTGAAGACGGACCGAACACTGAAGCTTTCTTT.

This CDR3 reads CAWSVAGRPGETQYF. Written as DNA, the CDR3 is TGTGCCTGGAGTGTCGCAGGCAGGCCCGGAGAGACCCAGTACTTC. The chain links TRBV30 to TRBJ2-5; the D is unclear. The CDR3 totals 15 residues. The ends were cut back, 0 bases at V and 4 bases at J, with 15 bases in the middle. The germline V gene encodes CDR1 GTSNPN and CDR2 SVGIG (reference sequence). Based on the CDR3 plus reference TRBV30 and TRBJ2-5, the full variable domain is SQTIHQWPATLVQPVGSPLSLECTVEGTSNPNLYWYRQAAGRGLQLLFYSVGIGQISSEVPQNLSASRPQDRQFILSSKKLLLSDSGFYLCAWSVAGRPGETQYFGPGTRLLVL.

This sequence joins TRBV5-1 and TRBJ2-4; D not resolved. With 0 bases removed from V and 0 bases from J, the gap between germline ends came to 4 bases. The CDR3 contains 14 residues. Germline V CDR1 and CDR2: SGHRS, YFSETQ. CDR3 sequence reads: CASSLEQAKNIQYF. The CDR3 DNA is TGCGCCAGCAGCTTGGAACAAGCCAAAAACATTCAGTACTTC.

This chain connects TRBV10-3 to TRBJ1-2; tentatively, D is TRBD1 (5 bases). Germline CDR1 and CDR2: ENHRY and SYGVKD. The V end lost 1 base, the J end lost 3 bases, and 9 bases lay between the germline ends. The CDR3 runs 14 residues. This CDR3 is CAISELGEDYGYTF. CDR3 in DNA: TGTGCCATCAGTGAGTTGGGGGAAGACTATGGCTACACCTTC.

This chain's CDR3 is CAISDTDGETQYF. In DNA, the CDR3 is TGTGCCATCAGTGACACTGACGGCGAGACCCAGTACTTC. The genes are TRBV10-3 and TRBJ2-5; the D is unclear. V dropped 3 bases and J dropped 5 bases, with 10 bases sitting between them. The V gene's germline CDR1 is ENHRY and CDR2 SYGVKD. This CDR3 is 13 amino acids long.

Concerning this clone itself: The same CDR3 also results from other DNA sequences found in this sample. The V call is TRBV4-3, the J call TRBJ2-1; no clear D. Looked up from germline, CDR1 is LGHNA and CDR2 is YSLEER. The CDR3 contains 14 residues. Trimming left V 0 bases short and J 3 bases short, with 6 bases between. The CDR3 bases are TGCGCCAGCAGCCAAGATCGTGGCTACAATGAGCAGTTCTTC. This encodes CASSQDRGYNEQFF.

V is TRBV4-1 and J is TRBJ1-4; the D gene is possibly TRBD1 (5 bases). V was trimmed by 4 bases and J by 5 bases, leaving 17 bases between them. The germline CDR1 and CDR2 sequences are MGHRA and YSYEKL. The CDR3 length is 16 residues. DNA of the CDR3: TGCGCCAGCAGCCGAGACGGGGGGAGCTTCAATGAAAAACTGTTTTTT. This translates into CASSRDGGSFNEKLFF.

The chain combines TRBV6-6 with TRBJ2-2; no definite D call. Germline V lookup: CDR1 MNHNY, CDR2 SVGAGI (reference sequence). This CDR3 comprises 13 residues. V dropped 0 bases and J dropped 6 bases, with 5 bases sitting between them. The CDR3 loop is CASSYSNSGELFF. The DNA for the CDR3 is TGTGCCAGCAGTTACTCGAATTCCGGGGAGCTGTTTTTT.

This clone was found many times. The rearrangement uses TRBV12-1 and TRBJ2-7; the table calls TRBD1, which could not be checked here. TRBV12-1 is an annotated pseudogene. The CDR3 length is 15 residues. CDR3 protein: CASSFEVRGDYEQYF. CDR3 coding DNA: TGTGCCAGCAGCTTTGAGGTCAGGGGGGACTACGAGCAGTACTTC.

V gene TRBV6-1 combines with J gene TRBJ1-6, with D unclear. There are 16 residues in the CDR3. Germline assignment: CDR1 MNHNS and CDR2 SASEGT. V was trimmed by 1 base and J by 1 base, leaving 8 bases between them. The CDR3 coding sequence is TGTGCCAGCAGTGAAGTACCGGGTTCCTATAATTCACCCCTCCACTTT. Translation gives CASSEVPGSYNSPLHF.

This clone showed up just once. The chain combines TRBV18 with TRBJ1-1, with 7 bases fitting TRBD1. This CDR3 has 14 amino acids. Germline trimming cut 1 base from V and 6 bases from J; bases unmatched to any gene: 5. CDR1 and CDR2 (germline): KGHSH, LQKENI. This CDR3 is CASSPQGTVSEAFF. Written as DNA, the CDR3 is TGTGCCAGCTCACCACAAGGGACAGTGTCTGAAGCTTTCTTT.

CDR3 DNA sequence: TGTGCCAGCAGTCTCAAGACAGGGGTGGGCACTGAAGCTTTCTTT. This sequence encodes CASSLKTGVGTEAFF. V is TRBV6-6 and J is TRBJ1-1, with 8 bases fitting TRBD1. The CDR3 contains 15 residues. Germline trimming cut 5 bases from V and 4 bases from J; bases unmatched to any gene: 9. Germline CDR1 MNHNY, CDR2 SVGAGI (reference sequence).

In the case of this clone: Other nucleotide sequences from this sample produce the same CDR3. The V gene is TRBV6-6, the J gene TRBJ2-3; D remains unclear. The CDR3 has 13 residues. The V and J ends lost 3 bases and 1 base respectively, with 5 bases between them. The germline gives CDR1 MNHNY, CDR2 SVGAGI (reference sequence). The CDR3, as DNA: TGTGCCAGCAGTTATAGACGCACAGATACGCAGTATTTT. Its translation: CASSYRRTDTQYF.